This TCR beta chain was obtained from a study of T cell changes during pregnancy in multiple sclerosis. Generated by immunoSEQ multiplex PCR, the TCRdb table keeps only in-frame clones and is missing some. Among fewer than 60,000 clones listed, over 80% were seen once. The CDR3 extends over 13 amino acids. Trimming removed 2 bases from V and 6 bases from J, with 13 bases in between. Per the germline V gene, CDR1 is GTSNPN and CDR2 is SVGIG (reference sequence). This sequence was found in a female donor with multiple sclerosis, enrolled in a pregnancy study. This chain uses TRBV30 with TRBJ2-5; D perhaps matches TRBD1 (6 bases). This sample comprised CD4+ T cells from peripheral blood mononuclear cells, obtained after pregnancy. CDR3 bases: TGTGCCTGGAGTATGGGGGCTGTAAAGACCCAGTACTTC. Its translation: CAWSMGAVKTQYF. The variable domain in full, completed from reference TRBV30 and TRBJ2-5, reads SQTIHQWPATLVQPVGSPLSLECTVEGTSNPNLYWYRQAAGRGLQLLFYSVGIGQISSEVPQNLSASRPQDRQFILSSKKLLLSDSGFYLCAWSMGAVKTQYFGPGTRLLVL.